Presented here are 11 T cell receptor beta chains from one specimen sequenced in a study of control samples from healthy donors and cancer patients. The table came from immunoSEQ multiplex PCR; TCRdb's copy has only in-frame clones and leaves some out. In the table there are over 150,000 clones, approximately 94% of which are singletons. The material sequenced was blood. The receptors shown here come from a man aged 35-49 years in good health.

The chain is built from TRBV3-1 (or the pseudogene TRBV3-2) and TRBJ1-3; D not certain. The CDR3 covers 13 residues. The V and J ends lost 4 bases and 4 bases respectively, with 8 bases between them. Germline V gives CDR1 LGHDT, CDR2 YNNKEL (reference sequence). In nucleotides, the CDR3 is TGTGCCAGCAGCCCCCTGGGGGGAAACACCATATATTTT. Translating gives CASSPLGGNTIYF.

The chain recombines TRBV11-2 with TRBJ2-7, with 11 nucleotides matching TRBD1. The germline gives CDR1 SGHAT, CDR2 FQNNGV. The CDR3 totals 16 residues. The J segment lost 3 bases and the V segment lost 1 base, leaving 5 bases of the junction unmatched. CDR3 amino acids: CASSLAPGTGGYEQYF. CDR3 nucleotides: TGTGCCAGCAGCTTAGCTCCCGGGACAGGGGGCTACGAGCAGTACTTC.

The chain has TRBV12-3 or TRBV12-4 and TRBJ1-4; no firm D call. The CDR3 spans 13 residues. The V end was cut by 5 bases, the J end by 8 bases, with 12 bases between. In nucleotides, the CDR3 is TGTGCCAGCAGTCCCGATCTAGGGGAAAAACTGTTTTTT. Residues: CASSPDLGEKLFF.

The genes are TRBV27 and TRBJ1-4, with 8 bases aligning to TRBD1. Trimming at V came to 3 bases and at J to 14 bases, leaving 11 bases not matched to a gene. CDR1 is MNHEY, CDR2 SMNVEV, per germline (reference sequence). CDR3 size: 14 residues. CDR3 region: CASSFGQGAQRLFF. DNA for the CDR3: TGTGCCAGCAGTTTTGGGCAGGGGGCTCAGAGGCTGTTTTTT. The full variable domain, in which reference TRBV27 and TRBJ1-4 provide the parts outside the CDR3, is EAQVTQNPRYLITVTGKKLTVTCSQNMNHEYMSWYRQDPGLGLRQIYYSMNVEVTDKGDVPEGYKVSRKEKRNFPLILESPSPNQTSLYFCASSFGQGAQRLFFGSGTQLSVL.

The chain links TRBV7-9 to TRBJ1-2; D uncertain. Trimming removed 5 bases from V and 4 bases from J, with 17 bases in between. Germline CDR1 SEHNR, CDR2 FQNEAQ (reference sequence). The CDR3 covers 15 residues. Here the CDR3 reads CASSPVASTRYGYTF. The CDR3 DNA reads as TGTGCCAGCAGCCCTGTCGCCTCAACCCGCTATGGCTACACCTTC.

The chain links TRBV10-2 to TRBJ1-5, with D uncertain. V was shortened by 1 base and J by 6 bases, with 10 bases between the two germline ends. The germline gives CDR1 WSHSY, CDR2 SAAADI. The CDR3 is 14 residues long. CDR3 residues: CASSEWRAIQPQHF. The CDR3 DNA is TGCGCCAGCAGTGAGTGGAGGGCTATTCAGCCCCAGCATTTT.

In this sample, this clone turned up once. The CDR3 DNA is TGTGCCAGCAGTGGCAAAGGGGCCTATAATTCACCCCTCCACTTT. Its protein product is CASSGKGAYNSPLHF. The V call is TRBV28, the J call TRBJ1-6, with TRBD1 as a possible D gene (5 bases). Germline V gene sequence: CDR1 MDHEN, CDR2 SYDVKM. The CDR3 has 15 residues. V lost 5 bases, J lost 2 bases, and 10 bases lay in between.

The chain links TRBV21-1 to TRBJ2-7; the D call in the table, TRBD1, was not verified against the DNA. TRBV21-1 is a recognized pseudogene. CDR3 size: 17 residues. CDR3 amino acids: CASSKVWTRQGIYEQYF. The DNA of the CDR3 is TGTGCCAGCAGCAAAGTCTGGACAAGGCAGGGTATCTACGAGCAGTACTTC.

The V gene is TRBV7-2, the J gene TRBJ1-4; D gene unclear. CDR1 is SGHTA and CDR2 is FQGNSA in the germline V gene. The CDR3 runs to 13 residues. V lost 2 bases and J lost 8, with 9 bases in between. In nucleotides, the CDR3 is TGTGCCAGCAGCTTACGGATCTGGGAAAAACTGTTTTTT. Encoded protein: CASSLRIWEKLFF.

The chain employs TRBV27 and TRBJ1-2, with D possibly being TRBD1 (6 bases). Trimming took off 3 bases at V and 3 bases at J, with 11 bases between the two ends. Germline assignment: CDR1 MNHEY and CDR2 SMNVEV (reference sequence). The CDR3 sequence is 14 residues long. For the CDR3, the DNA is TGTGCCAGCAGTTTGGACAGCTCATACTATGGCTACACCTTC. Translated, it gives CASSLDSSYYGYTF.

V gene TRBV24-1 combines with J gene TRBJ2-5; D call uncertain. The CDR3 consists of 13 residues. V shed 2 bases and J shed 5 bases, with 8 bases lying between them. Germline V gene data show CDR1 as KGHDR and CDR2 as SFDVKD. The CDR3 here is CATSDSPVETQYF. CDR3 bases: TGTGCCACCAGTGATTCCCCAGTGGAGACCCAGTACTTC.